Here is one T cell receptor (beta chain) with its context. Its recognized antigen is unknown. No per-base quality is available; no much larger clone lies one base away. The trial excluded patients who had a history of autoimmune disease or who were on systemic immunosuppression. Peripheral blood for TCR sequencing was collected from all dose cohorts at baseline, on cycle 4 day 1, and on cycle 7 day 1. Samples came from an open-label, multicenter, first-in-human phase I dose-escalation trial of ivuxolimab. Adults with locally advanced or metastatic head and neck squamous cell, hepatocellular, melanoma or renal cell carcinoma were enrolled in the trial. Before TCR sequencing, CD4+ T cells and CD8+ T cells were sorted from peripheral blood as separate populations. Genomic DNA was extracted from sorted cells for sequencing of the TCRbeta CDR3 region. The immunoSEQ Assay was used to sequence the TCRbeta CDR3 regions. The table comes from immuneACCESS by way of TCRdb, which keeps in-frame sequences with V and J called. Part of the clones is missing from these tables; in studies checked, under half for an unresolved V gene and the rest for unknown reasons. This sample has about 14,000 clones in its table, and around 77% of those were observed once. In total, the top ten clones hold about 30% of the sample.

This entry belongs to a study of OX40 agonist ivuxolimab in advanced cancers. About the full investigation: Ivuxolimab was an agonistic, fully human IgG2 monoclonal antibody directed against OX40 (CD134), a costimulatory receptor. The dose-escalation cohort was about 86% male with a mean age of approximately 60 years, ranging from about 23 to 85. Among the roughly 50 dose-escalation patients, some 20 had hepatocellular carcinoma, about 15 melanoma, 9 renal cell carcinoma and 9 head and neck cancer. Intravenous ivuxolimab was administered to patients every 2 weeks at six dose levels: 0.01, 0.1, 0.3, 1.5, 3 and 10 mg/kg. The paper covers the monotherapy dose-escalation part of the phase I ivuxolimab trial, which included N ≈ 52 patients. Peripheral TCRbeta sequencing was intended to test whether TCR sequence diversity was altered and clonal T-cell expansion was caused by ivuxolimab. Patients were allowed to have had prior anti-PD-1, anti-PD-L1 or anti-CTLA-4 therapy, and around 40% of the dose-escalation patients had previously received checkpoint inhibitors. Partial responses occurred in three dose-escalation patients: two with cutaneous melanoma and one with hepatocellular carcinoma.

Results and caveats for the whole study, not just this receptor: Which antigens the clonally expanded peripheral T cells were specific for was not determined. After ivuxolimab, more expanded clones were found on average in CD8+ T cells than in CD4+ T cells. In the 0.1-3.0 mg/kg groups, partial responders had among the lowest normalized peripheral clonal expansion, particularly in CD8+ T cells. At doses of 0.1 to 3.0 mg/kg, clonal expansion of both CD4+ and CD8+ blood T cells was observed from baseline to week 6. Low levels of normalized T-cell clonal expansion were also seen in some patients who did not respond.

The TCR originated in an adult with an advanced solid tumor such as melanoma, head and neck, liver or kidney cancer. The source was CD4+ or CD8+ T cells sorted from blood, collected in a trial of the OX40 agonist ivuxolimab.

The encoded CDR3 is CASSAPYSYEQYF. The DNA is TGTGCCAGCAGTGCTCCCTACTCCTACGAGCAGTACTTC. The chain links TRBV2 with TRBJ2-7; the D gene cannot be resolved reliably. The germline V gene yields SNHLY for CDR1 and FYNNEI for CDR2. The CDR3 covers 13 residues, taking in both the cysteine and the phenylalanine. The kept DNA is CDR3 alone, 39 bases in frame from the first base. The junction shows trimming of 4 bases on V and 0 bases on J, plus 7 bases between the germline ends.